Described below is a single TCR beta chain sequence and its context. The data belong to a study of blood T cell repertoires in COVID-19. Study information: Donors in the United States, Italy and Spain gave samples during acute or convalescent COVID-19. T cells, B-cell-depleted T cells, or PBMCs supplied cDNA or gDNA.

V lost 1 base and J lost 8; bases outside the gene matches: 5. The CDR3 consists of 14 residues. Germline CDR1 reads LNHNV; CDR2 reads YYDKDF (reference sequence). Libraries were prepared by immunoSEQ multiplex PCR; TCRdb keeps only in-frame clonotypes and omits some of them. The sample includes some 64,000 clones, roughly 80% seen only once; the top ten take about 14%. Sequenced input: peripheral blood. The sequence was collected from a man aged 60 to 69 with COVID-19, enrolled during active disease. V is TRBV15 and J is TRBJ2-1; 7 bases match TRBD2. CDR3 sequence reads: CATSRGAGRDEQFF. In nucleotides, the CDR3 is TGTGCCACCAGCAGAGGGGCAGGGAGGGATGAGCAGTTCTTC.